The present T cell receptor beta chain was sequenced within a study of cytomegalovirus exposure and HLA in healthy donors. In nominal health when sampled, donors likely had unrecorded immune exposures nonetheless. Germline loops: CDR1 MGHRA, CDR2 YSYEKL. The CDR3 runs 15 residues. With 1 base removed from V and 0 bases from J, the gap between germline ends came to 7 bases. The PCR employed 60 Vbeta primers together with 13 Jbeta primers. TCRdb's copy holds only in-frame clones and misses some; the assay was immunoSEQ multiplex PCR. The sample shows around 170,000 clones, about 79% of them seen only once.

The chain links TRBV4-1 to TRBJ1-3; D remains ambiguous. This sequence was found in a young man in good health and CMV-seronegative. The material sequenced was PBMCs. The CDR3 protein is CASSQGANSGNTIYF. In DNA form, the CDR3 reads TGCGCCAGCAGCCAAGGAGCCAACTCTGGAAACACCATATATTTT.